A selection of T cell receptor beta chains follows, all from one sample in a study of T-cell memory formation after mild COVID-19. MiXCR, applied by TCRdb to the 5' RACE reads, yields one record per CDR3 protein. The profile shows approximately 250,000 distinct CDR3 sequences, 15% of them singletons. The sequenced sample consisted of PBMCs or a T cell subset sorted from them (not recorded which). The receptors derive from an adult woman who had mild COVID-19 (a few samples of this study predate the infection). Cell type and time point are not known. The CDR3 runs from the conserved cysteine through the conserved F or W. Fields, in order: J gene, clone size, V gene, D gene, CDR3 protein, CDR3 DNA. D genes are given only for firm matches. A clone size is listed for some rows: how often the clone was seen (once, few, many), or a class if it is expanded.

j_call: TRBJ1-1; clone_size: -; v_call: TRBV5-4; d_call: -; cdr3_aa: CASNLQGTPGTEAFF; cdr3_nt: TGTGCCAGCAATTTGCAGGGGACTCCGGGCACTGAAGCTTTCTTT
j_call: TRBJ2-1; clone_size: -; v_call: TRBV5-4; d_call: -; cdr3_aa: CASSQGTDQGQFF; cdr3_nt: TGTGCCAGCAGCCAGGGGACCGACCAAGGGCAGTTCTTC
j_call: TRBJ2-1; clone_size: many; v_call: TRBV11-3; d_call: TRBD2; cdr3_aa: CASSLDLLAGGDNEQFF; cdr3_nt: TGTGCCAGCAGCTTAGATCTTCTTGCGGGAGGAGACAATGAGCAGTTCTTC
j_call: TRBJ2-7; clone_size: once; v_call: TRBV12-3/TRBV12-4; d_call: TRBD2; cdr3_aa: CASSTGTSFYEQYF; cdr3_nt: TGTGCCAGCAGTACCGGGACTAGCTTTTACGAGCAGTACTTC
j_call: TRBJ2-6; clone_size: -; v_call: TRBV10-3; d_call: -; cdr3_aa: CAIGWAGREFSGANVLTF; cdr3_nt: TGTGCCATCGGGTGGGCAGGCAGAGAATTTTCCGGGGCCAACGTCCTGACTTTC
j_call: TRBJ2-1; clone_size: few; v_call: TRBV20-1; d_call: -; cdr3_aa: CSARFSGYSYNEQFF; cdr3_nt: TGCAGTGCTAGATTTAGCGGATACTCCTACAATGAGCAGTTCTTC
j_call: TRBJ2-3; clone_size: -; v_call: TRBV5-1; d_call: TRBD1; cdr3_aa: CASSSGGQGADTQYF; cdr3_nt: TGCGCCAGCAGCTCTGGGGGACAGGGGGCAGATACGCAGTATTTT
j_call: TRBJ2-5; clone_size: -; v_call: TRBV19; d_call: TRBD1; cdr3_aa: CASSGTGGKETQYF; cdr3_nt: TGTGCCAGTAGTGGGACAGGGGGCAAAGAGACCCAGTACTTC
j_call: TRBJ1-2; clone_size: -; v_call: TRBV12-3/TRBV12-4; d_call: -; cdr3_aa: CASSRQNLRGGYTF; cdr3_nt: TGTGCCAGCAGCCGACAGAACCTGAGGGGTGGCTACACCTTC
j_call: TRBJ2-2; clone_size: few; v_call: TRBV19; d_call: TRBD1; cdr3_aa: CASRKGTVIGNTGELFF; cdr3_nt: TGTGCCAGCAGGAAAGGGACAGTTATTGGTAACACCGGGGAGCTGTTTTTT
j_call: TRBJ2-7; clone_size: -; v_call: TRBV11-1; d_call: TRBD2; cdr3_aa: CASSLSGGPSYEQYF; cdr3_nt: TGTGCCAGCAGCTTAAGCGGGGGGCCATCCTACGAGCAGTACTTC
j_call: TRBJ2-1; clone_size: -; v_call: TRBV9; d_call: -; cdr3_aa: CASSVDVNNEQFF; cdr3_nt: TGTGCCAGCAGCGTAGATGTTAACAATGAGCAGTTCTTC
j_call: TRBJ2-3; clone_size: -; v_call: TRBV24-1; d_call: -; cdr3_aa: CATSPPGDLGTDTQYF; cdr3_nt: TGTGCCACCAGTCCCCCGGGGGATTTGGGAACAGATACGCAGTATTTT
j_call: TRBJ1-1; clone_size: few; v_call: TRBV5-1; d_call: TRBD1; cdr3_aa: CASSMGQPLTEAFF; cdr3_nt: TGCGCCAGCAGTATGGGACAGCCCCTCACTGAAGCTTTCTTT
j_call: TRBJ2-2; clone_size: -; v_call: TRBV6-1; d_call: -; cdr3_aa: CASRLGGQVNTGELFF; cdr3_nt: TGTGCCAGCAGATTGGGAGGACAGGTCAACACCGGGGAGCTGTTTTTT
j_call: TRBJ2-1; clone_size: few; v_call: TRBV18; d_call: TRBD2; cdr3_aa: CASSVTGRDENEQFF; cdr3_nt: TGTGCCAGCTCAGTCACGGGGAGGGATGAGAATGAGCAGTTCTTC
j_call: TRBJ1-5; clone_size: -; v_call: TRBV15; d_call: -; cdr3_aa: CATSRDFNGEPQHF; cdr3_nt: TGTGCCACCAGCAGAGATTTTAATGGGGAGCCCCAGCATTTT
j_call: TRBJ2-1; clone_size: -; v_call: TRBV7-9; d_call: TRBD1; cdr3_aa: CASSGASKTGTGVGNEQFF; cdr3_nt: TGTGCCAGCAGCGGGGCCTCCAAAACCGGGACAGGGGTTGGCAATGAGCAGTTCTTC